Listed below are T cell receptor beta chains from one sample, sequenced in a study of T cells after yellow fever vaccination. TCRdb passed the 5' RACE reads through MiXCR, listing each CDR3 protein once. The data contain under 300,000 distinct CDR3 sequences, less than 7.5% of them seen just once; the ten biggest clones take up more than 0.85%. The sequenced sample was CD4+ T cells sorted from PBMCs, obtained on the day of the yellow fever booster vaccination. These receptor sequences come from a man younger than 40 who received the YFV17D yellow fever vaccine. CDR3s include the opening cysteine and the closing phenylalanine or tryptophan. The D gene is left open where the match is weak. The size entry is marked missing in some rows and otherwise reads once, few, many or a size class.

few,14,TRBV18,TRBJ2-7,NA,CASSPPGPLYEQYF,TGTGCCAGCTCACCACCGGGTCCCCTCTACGAGCAGTACTTC
many,15,TRBV11-2,TRBJ2-1,NA,CASSLDISSYNEQFF,TGTGCCAGCAGCTTAGATATAAGCTCCTACAATGAGCAGTTCTTC
NA,15,TRBV24-1,TRBJ2-3,TRBD1,CATSDTGGPTDTQYF,TGTGCCACCAGTGATACAGGGGGCCCCACAGATACGCAGTATTTT
few,13,TRBV13,TRBJ2-3,NA,CASSLGPADTQYF,TGTGCCAGCAGCTTAGGACCCGCAGATACGCAGTATTTT
NA,12,TRBV20-1,TRBJ2-1,NA,CSARGYYDEQFF,TGCAGTGCTAGAGGGTACTATGATGAGCAGTTCTTC
many,15,TRBV6-5,TRBJ2-3,NA,CASSPAASSADTQYF,TGTGCCAGCAGCCCCGCTGCATCATCTGCAGATACGCAGTATTTT
NA,16,TRBV4-2,TRBJ2-7,NA,CASSQDRSSDTYEQYF,TGTGCCAGCAGCCAAGATAGGAGTAGCGACACCTACGAGCAGTACTTC
few,16,TRBV7-2,TRBJ2-2,TRBD2,CASSRRLAGESGELFF,TGTGCCAGCAGCCGCCGACTAGCGGGAGAATCCGGGGAGCTGTTTTTT
many,12,TRBV10-1,TRBJ2-5,NA,CATRHRQETQYF,TGCGCCACTAGACACCGCCAAGAGACCCAGTACTTC
many,12,TRBV5-1,TRBJ2-5,NA,CASSYPAETQYF,TGCGCCAGCAGTTACCCAGCGGAGACCCAGTACTTC
few,12,TRBV12-3/TRBV12-4,TRBJ1-1,NA,CASSPGSVNGFF,TGTGCCAGCAGTCCCGGGTCCGTGAATGGTTTCTTT
many,13,TRBV29-1,TRBJ2-1,NA,CSVYDRFLTEQFF,TGCAGCGTTTATGACAGATTCCTCACTGAGCAGTTCTTC
NA,13,TRBV29-1,TRBJ1-4,TRBD1,CSVEGTGSEKLFF,TGCAGCGTTGAAGGGACAGGAAGTGAAAAACTGTTTTTT
few,13,TRBV7-2,TRBJ1-5,NA,CASSFTQGRPQHF,TGTGCCAGCAGCTTTACCCAGGGTAGGCCCCAGCATTTT
many,14,TRBV18,TRBJ2-7,NA,CASSPPAGTYEQYF,TGTGCCAGCTCACCACCGGCAGGGACCTACGAGCAGTACTTC
NA,13,TRBV5-4,TRBJ2-3,NA,CASSFEGLDTQYF,TGTGCCAGCAGCTTCGAGGGTCTGGATACGCAGTATTTT